One sample yielded the 18 T cell receptor beta chains listed below, sequenced in a study of blood T cell repertoires in COVID-19. Libraries were prepared by immunoSEQ multiplex PCR; TCRdb keeps only in-frame clonotypes and omits some of them. The sample comprises about 120,000 clones, about nine tenths of which are singletons, and approximately 3.5% rests with the top ten. Sequenced input: peripheral blood. All receptors derive from a man between 50 and 59 years old with active COVID-19.

The V and J genes are TRBV4-2 and TRBJ2-3; D is unclear. This CDR3 is 14 amino acids long. Germline lookup yields CDR1 LGHNA and CDR2 YNFKEQ. Trimming shortened V by 4 bases and J by 5 bases, and 13 bases separated the two germline ends. The CDR3 nucleotides read TGTGCCAGCAGCCCGGAACCCACGGGAGATACGCAGTATTTT. Translating gives CASSPEPTGDTQYF.

The CDR3 sequence is CASSLGLAGAQGPDTQYF. The CDR3 nucleotides read TGCGCCAGCAGCTTAGGACTAGCGGGGGCGCAAGGTCCAGATACGCAGTATTTT. The chain is built from TRBV5-1 and TRBJ2-3, with 13 bases aligning to TRBD2. The trim removed 2 bases at V and 4 bases at J, leaving 10 bases unmatched. This CDR3 spans 18 amino acids. Germline loops: CDR1 SGHRS, CDR2 YFSETQ.

This clone was recorded only once. As DNA, the CDR3 is TGCGCCAGCAGCTTGGGGGCGGGGGCCCTCCAAGAGACCCAGTACTTC. This sequence encodes CASSLGAGALQETQYF. The rearrangement joins TRBV5-1 to TRBJ2-5, with TRBD2 as a possible D gene (7 bases). Germline CDR1 SGHRS, CDR2 YFSETQ. Trimming took off 0 bases at V and 1 base at J, with 13 bases between the two ends. This CDR3 spans 16 amino acids.

The chain combines TRBV27 with TRBJ1-5; D is possibly TRBD1 (5 bases). Germline CDR1 MNHEY, CDR2 SMNVEV (reference sequence). Trimming left V 6 bases short and J 0 bases short, with 15 bases between. CDR3 size: 16 residues. As DNA, the CDR3 is TGTGCCAGCAGCCCCCTTGGGACTTATAGCAATCAGCCCCAGCATTTT. Its protein product is CASSPLGTYSNQPQHF.

The chain is built from TRBV27 and TRBJ2-4, with D possibly being TRBD2 (5 bases). Germline V CDR1 and CDR2: MNHEY, SMNVEV (reference sequence). The V end lost 3 bases, the J end lost 0 bases, and 12 bases lay between the germline ends. The CDR3 has 16 amino acids. The CDR3 loop is CASSLGAVLAKNIQYF. CDR3 DNA sequence: TGTGCCAGCAGTTTGGGAGCAGTACTAGCCAAAAACATTCAGTACTTC.

J is TRBJ1-1 and V is TRBV5-4; 9 bases agree with TRBD1. CDR1 SGHNT and CDR2 YYREEE come from the germline V gene (reference sequence). V trimming: 4 bases; J trimming: 1 base; junction bases outside the gene matches: 5. The CDR3 length is 15 residues. The CDR3, as DNA: TGTGCCAGCAGCCCCACGGGACAGGGGAACACTGAAGCTTTCTTT. Translation: CASSPTGQGNTEAFF. Complete variable domain (other parts from reference TRBV5-4 and TRBJ1-1): ETGVTQSPTHLIKTRGQQVTLRCSSQSGHNTVSWYQQALGQGPQFIFQYYREEENGRGNFPPRFSGLQFPNYSSELNVNALELDDSALYLCASSPTGQGNTEAFFGQGTRLTVV.

The chain uses TRBV23-1 and TRBJ2-5; D might be TRBD2 (6 bases). TRBV23-1 is labeled an ORF, and its function is uncertain. This CDR3 has 16 amino acids. Trimming took off 3 bases at V and 6 bases at J, with 20 bases between the two ends. The CDR3 DNA sequence: TGCGCCAGCAGTCATAATATCAATGGAGGGCGGCAGACCCAGTACTTC. As protein: CASSHNINGGRQTQYF.

This chain links TRBV29-1 with TRBJ1-2; D possibly corresponds to TRBD1 (5 bases). This CDR3 contains 12 residues. With 3 bases removed from V and 6 bases from J, the gap between germline ends came to 11 bases. Germline CDR1 reads SQVTM; CDR2 reads ANQGSEA. The CDR3 nucleotides are TGCAGCGTTGAGGCCAGGGCTGATGGCTACACCTTC. As protein: CSVEARADGYTF.

The chain joins TRBV24-1 to TRBJ2-3, with 9 positions matching TRBD1. The length of the CDR3 is 16 residues. V shed 3 bases, J shed 4 bases, and the junction held 7 bases outside the gene matches. Per germline, CDR1 KGHDR and CDR2 SFDVKD. The CDR3 loop reads CATSDGTGGGADTQYF. CDR3 bases: TGTGCCACCAGTGATGGCACAGGGGGCGGTGCAGATACGCAGTATTTT.

The J gene is TRBJ1-6, the V gene TRBV6-5; 10 bases agree with TRBD1. This CDR3 comprises 14 residues. CDR1 is MNHEY and CDR2 is SVGAGI in the germline V gene. The V gene end was trimmed by 6 bases and the J gene end by 6 bases; junction bases not matched to a gene: 2. CDR3 sequence (DNA): TGTGCCAGCAGGCGGGACAGGGGTAATTCACCCCTCCACTTT. This encodes CASRRDRGNSPLHF.

This chain uses TRBV14 with TRBJ2-1, with D possibly matching TRBD2 (6 bases). The CDR3 is 16 residues long. From germline, CDR1 is SGHDN and CDR2 FVKESK. Trimming stripped 1 base from V and 7 bases from J, with 17 bases between. This chain's CDR3 is CASSQASSGDLNEQFF. The CDR3, as DNA: TGTGCCAGCAGCCAAGCAAGTTCGGGGGATTTAAATGAGCAGTTCTTC.

The chain couples TRBV11-3 to TRBJ2-7; D gene unclear. V dropped 6 bases and J dropped 2 bases, with 17 bases sitting between them. CDR1 is SGHNT and CDR2 is YENEEA in the germline V gene. The CDR3 loop spans 15 amino acids. The CDR3 DNA reads as TGTGCCAGCAGACATGGAACAGCTGCCCCCTACGAGCAGTACTTC. It translates to CASRHGTAAPYEQYF.

The chain combines TRBV11-2 with TRBJ1-1, with D unclear. This CDR3 region has 14 residues. V was clipped by 5 bases and J by 7 bases, with 17 bases between them. The V gene's germline CDR1 is SGHAT and CDR2 FQNNGV. CDR3 amino acids: CASSASPNTNEAFF. CDR3 DNA sequence: TGTGCCAGCAGCGCAAGCCCGAACACTAATGAAGCTTTCTTT.

This rearrangement joins TRBV10-2 to TRBJ1-1; 10 bases align to TRBD1. The J segment lost 6 bases and the V segment lost 0 bases, leaving 4 bases of the junction unmatched. Germline values: CDR1 WSHSY, CDR2 SAAADI. The CDR3 is 15 amino acids. In nucleotides, the CDR3 is TGCGCCAGCAGTGAGTCTGGGGACAGGGGTTCTGAAGCTTTCTTT. Translation: CASSESGDRGSEAFF.

The chain recombines TRBV19 with TRBJ2-7, with D possibly TRBD2 on 6 matching bases. Per the germline V gene, CDR1 is LNHDA and CDR2 is SQIVND (reference sequence). CDR3 length: 14 residues. V was shortened by 7 bases and J by 7 bases, with 20 bases between the two germline ends. The CDR3 sequence is CASITTGGVGEQYV. CDR3 sequence (DNA): TGTGCCAGTATCACTACCGGAGGGGTAGGGGAGCAGTACGTC.

This clone was counted a few times. The gene calls are TRBV6-1 and TRBJ2-5; TRBD1 matches at 10 bases. The CDR3 is made up of 16 amino acids. V gave up 1 base and J gave up 5 bases; unmatched junction bases: 7. Germline values: CDR1 MNHNS, CDR2 SASEGT. CDR3 loop: CASSEDWTGGAETQYF. The CDR3 nucleotides read TGTGCCAGCAGTGAAGACTGGACAGGGGGTGCGGAGACCCAGTACTTC.

This sequence joins TRBV11-3 and TRBJ2-2, with D possibly being TRBD2 (7 bases). CDR3 length equals 17 residues. Per the germline V gene, CDR1 is SGHNT and CDR2 is YENEEA. The ends were cut back, 5 bases at V and 0 bases at J, with 16 bases in the middle. CDR3 DNA sequence: TGTGCCAGCAGCCATGGGGGGGCAGCCGCGAACACCGGGGAGCTGTTTTTT. Residues: CASSHGGAAANTGELFF.

The chain has TRBV7-9 and TRBJ2-5; 11 nucleotides match TRBD1. The V gene's germline CDR1 is SEHNR and CDR2 FQNEAQ (reference sequence). V trimming: 2 bases; J trimming: 6 bases; junction bases outside the gene matches: 5. The CDR3 has 15 residues. The DNA for the CDR3 is TGTGCCAGCAGCTTAATCGGACAGGGGGCGAAGACCCAGTACTTC. Translation: CASSLIGQGAKTQYF. Based on the CDR3 plus reference TRBV7-9 and TRBJ2-5, the full variable domain is DTGVSQNPRHKITKRGQNVTFRCDPISEHNRLYWYRQTLGQGPEFLTYFQNEAQLEKSRLLSDRFSAERPKGSFSTLEIQRTEQGDSAMYLCASSLIGQGAKTQYFGPGTRLLVL.